Presented here are 23 T cell receptor beta chains from one specimen sequenced in a study of blood T cell repertoires in COVID-19. Assay used: immunoSEQ multiplex PCR; TCRdb lists only in-frame clones, some missing. The sample lists roughly 80,000 clones, 88% occurring once. The sample taken for sequencing was peripheral blood. Receptor source: a human donor in a cohort sampled during active COVID-19.

V and J are TRBV7-9 and TRBJ2-3; 7 nucleotides agree with TRBD2. CDR3 length: 14 amino acids. The germline gives CDR1 SEHNR, CDR2 FQNEAQ (reference sequence). V was pared by 7 bases and J by 2 bases, with 6 bases of the junction left unmatched. The chain's CDR3 is CASTISGTTDTQYF. Here the CDR3 DNA reads TGTGCCAGCACCATAAGCGGGACCACAGATACGCAGTATTTT.

The V and J genes are TRBV5-1 and TRBJ2-7; D remains ambiguous. The germline CDR1 and CDR2 sequences are SGHRS and YFSETQ. Trimming left V 0 bases short and J 5 bases short, with 6 bases between. The CDR3 spans 12 residues. CDR3 sequence: CASSLVRDEQYF. In DNA, the CDR3 is TGCGCCAGCAGCTTGGTCCGGGACGAGCAGTACTTC.

CDR3 DNA: TGCGCCAGCAGCCCGGGGACAGGGGTCACTTATGGCTACACCTTC. Its protein product is CASSPGTGVTYGYTF. The chain is built from TRBV5-1 and TRBJ1-2; 10 bases align to TRBD1. Germline V gene data show CDR1 as SGHRS and CDR2 as YFSETQ. Unmatched junction bases numbered 8, after V lost 4 bases and J lost 5 bases. The CDR3 loop spans 15 amino acids.

The chain employs TRBV30 and TRBJ1-2, with 10 nucleotides matching TRBD1. The CDR3 contains 13 residues. V was clipped by 1 base and J by 6 bases; unmatched bases: 2. Germline V CDR1 and CDR2: GTSNPN, SVGIG (reference sequence). CDR3: CAWSAGTGDGYTF. For the CDR3, the DNA is TGTGCCTGGAGTGCCGGGACAGGGGATGGCTACACCTTC. Full variable domain (rest looked up from reference TRBV30 and TRBJ1-2): SQTIHQWPATLVQPVGSPLSLECTVEGTSNPNLYWYRQAAGRGLQLLFYSVGIGQISSEVPQNLSASRPQDRQFILSSKKLLLSDSGFYLCAWSAGTGDGYTFGSGTRLTVV.

V gene TRBV7-6 combines with J gene TRBJ2-2; 9 bases align to TRBD2. V trimming: 1 base; J trimming: 5 bases; junction bases outside the gene matches: 2. The CDR3 sequence is 15 residues long. CDR1 and CDR2 from the germline V gene are SGHVS and FNYEAQ. The CDR3 protein is CASSLGSGGTGELFF. The CDR3 bases are TGTGCCAGCAGCTTAGGCAGCGGGGGGACCGGGGAGCTGTTTTTT. The full variable domain, completed using reference TRBV7-6 and TRBJ2-2, is GAGVSQSPRYKVTKRGQDVALRCDPISGHVSLYWYRQALGQGPEFLTYFNYEAQQDKSGLPNDRFSAERPEGSISTLTIQRTEQRDSAMYRCASSLGSGGTGELFFGEGSRLTVL.

The sample holds one count of this clone. The chain is built from TRBV5-1 and TRBJ1-4, with a possible D match to TRBD1 (5 bases). In germline, CDR1 is SGHRS, CDR2 YFSETQ. This CDR3 region has 15 residues. Trimming cost V 2 bases and J 3 bases, with 11 bases left between them. The CDR3 loop reads CASSFGGSANEKLFF. CDR3 nucleotides: TGCGCCAGCAGCTTTGGGGGGTCGGCTAATGAAAAACTGTTTTTT.

The genes are TRBV7-6 and TRBJ2-3; the D gene is possibly TRBD2 (6 bases). Trimming removed 0 bases at V and 0 bases at J, with 13 bases between. Germline V gene lookup returns CDR1 SGHVS and CDR2 FNYEAQ. The CDR3 has 17 amino acids. The CDR3 spells CASSLAPPGTSTDTQYF. The DNA for the CDR3 is TGTGCCAGCAGCTTAGCCCCGCCGGGGACTAGCACAGATACGCAGTATTTT. Full variable domain (remainder filled in from reference TRBV7-6 and TRBJ2-3): GAGVSQSPRYKVTKRGQDVALRCDPISGHVSLYWYRQALGQGPEFLTYFNYEAQQDKSGLPNDRFSAERPEGSISTLTIQRTEQRDSAMYRCASSLAPPGTSTDTQYFGPGTRLTVL.

J is TRBJ1-2 and V is TRBV10-3; TRBD1 is a possible D gene (6 bases). Trimming removed 6 bases from V and 6 bases from J, with 14 bases in between. Germline CDR1 reads ENHRY; CDR2 reads SYGVKD. The CDR3 extends over 13 amino acids. The CDR3 nucleotides read TGTGCCATCAGCTCCACAGGGAAGGATGGCTACACCTTC. Encoded protein: CAISSTGKDGYTF.

The rearrangement uses TRBV9 and TRBJ2-1; 8 bases fit TRBD1. CDR3 size: 15 residues. J lost 6 bases, V lost 0 bases, and 5 bases had no gene match. CDR1 and CDR2 (germline): SGDLS, YYNGEE. The CDR3, as DNA: TGTGCCAGCAGCGTAGCTAGGACAGGGCTCAATGAGCAGTTCTTC. It translates to CASSVARTGLNEQFF. Based on the CDR3 plus reference TRBV9 and TRBJ2-1, the full variable domain is DSGVTQTPKHLITATGQRVTLRCSPRSGDLSVYWYQQSLDQGLQFLIQYYNGEERAKGNILERFSAQQFPDLHSELNLSSLELGDSALYFCASSVARTGLNEQFFGPGTRLTVL.

The J gene is TRBJ1-3, the V gene TRBV7-9, with 10 positions matching TRBD1. In germline, CDR1 is SEHNR, CDR2 FQNEAQ (reference sequence). After removal of 4 bases from V and 4 bases from J, the junction contained 7 bases not matched to a gene. The CDR3 is made up of 16 amino acids. The CDR3 DNA follows: TGTGCCAGCAGCTCGGAGACAGGGGGCTTCGGAAACACCATATATTTT. Its protein is CASSSETGGFGNTIYF.

The rearrangement uses TRBV6-5 and TRBJ2-1, with TRBD2 matching 10 bases. From germline, CDR1 is MNHEY and CDR2 SVGAGI. The V gene end was trimmed by 2 bases and the J gene end by 3 bases; junction bases not matched to a gene: 4. This CDR3 spans 16 amino acids. The DNA of the CDR3 is TGTGCCAGCAGTTACGAAGGACTAGCGGACTACAATGAGCAGTTCTTC. This gives the protein CASSYEGLADYNEQFF.

The chain employs TRBV7-3 and TRBJ2-3; TRBD1 is a possible D gene (5 bases). Germline V lookup: CDR1 SGHTA, CDR2 FQGTGA. V was trimmed by 0 bases and J by 4 bases, leaving 11 bases between them. The CDR3 extends over 15 amino acids. The CDR3 DNA is TGTGCCAGCAGCTTAACCAGGGTTGGCCCAGATACGCAGTATTTT. Protein product: CASSLTRVGPDTQYF.

The gene calls are TRBV18 and TRBJ1-1; 8 nucleotides line up with TRBD1. Germline V lookup: CDR1 KGHSH, CDR2 LQKENI. The CDR3 contains 15 residues. The V and J ends lost 4 bases and 5 bases, in that order; junction bases with no gene match: 9. CDR3 DNA: TGTGCCAGCTCACGGGCGACAGGGGTACGAACTGAAGCTTTCTTT. Its translation is CASSRATGVRTEAFF.

The chain is built from TRBV3-1 (or the pseudogene TRBV3-2) and TRBJ2-5; 13 nucleotides agree with TRBD2. The J segment lost 5 bases and the V segment lost 1 base, leaving 16 bases of the junction unmatched. Per germline, CDR1 LGHDT and CDR2 YNNKEL (reference sequence). CDR3 size: 20 residues. CDR3 protein: CASSQVTSGGGRVFRETQYF. CDR3 bases: TGTGCCAGCAGCCAAGTCACTAGCGGGGGGGGTAGAGTCTTTAGGGAGACCCAGTACTTC.

The CDR3 here is CASSDRDSPLHF. In DNA form, the CDR3 reads TGTGCCAGCAGCGACAGGGATTCACCCCTCCACTTT. This sequence joins TRBV6-5 and TRBJ1-6; 7 positions match TRBD1. Trimming at V came to 6 bases and at J to 8 bases, leaving 1 base not matched to a gene. From germline, CDR1 is MNHEY and CDR2 SVGAGI. The CDR3 is made up of 12 amino acids.

The chain combines TRBV10-3 with TRBJ1-5, with 7 positions matching TRBD1. The V and J ends lost 10 bases and 0 bases, in that order; junction bases with no gene match: 12. Germline lookup yields CDR1 ENHRY and CDR2 SYGVKD. CDR3 length: 16 amino acids. The DNA for the CDR3 is TGTGCCACCGCGGTGCTCGGGACAGATAGCAATCAGCCCCAGCATTTT. Translation gives CATAVLGTDSNQPQHF.

The V and J genes are TRBV3-1 (or the pseudogene TRBV3-2) and TRBJ2-7; maybe TRBD2 (6 bases). Between the trimmed V and J ends, which lost 3 bases and 4 bases, there was a span of 13 bases. Germline V lookup: CDR1 LGHDT, CDR2 YNNKEL (reference sequence). The CDR3 has 14 residues. The chain's CDR3 is CASSHRGKEYEQYF. In nucleotides, the CDR3 is TGTGCCAGCAGCCACCGGGGGAAGGAATACGAGCAGTACTTC.

J is TRBJ1-2 and V is TRBV7-9; D is perhaps TRBD1 (6 bases). The CDR3 length is 15 residues. The germline V gene encodes CDR1 SEHNR and CDR2 FQNEAQ (reference sequence). V lost 4 bases to trimming and J lost 2 bases, with 14 bases between them. CDR3 residues: CASSSYREWNYGYTF. CDR3 nucleotides: TGTGCCAGCAGCTCCTACAGGGAATGGAACTATGGCTACACCTTC. The variable domain in full, with the rest retrieved from reference TRBV7-9 and TRBJ1-2, is DTGVSQNPRHKITKRGQNVTFRCDPISEHNRLYWYRQTLGQGPEFLTYFQNEAQLEKSRLLSDRFSAERPKGSFSTLEIQRTEQGDSAMYLCASSSYREWNYGYTFGSGTRLTVV.

The chain has TRBV5-5 and TRBJ1-5; a weak D match, TRBD1 (5 bases). Germline lookup yields CDR1 SGHKS and CDR2 YYEKEE (reference sequence). Trimming pared 3 bases from V and 5 bases from J, leaving 15 bases between. The length of the CDR3 is 15 residues. CDR3: CASSSTRKGDQPQHF. For the CDR3, the DNA is TGTGCCAGCAGCTCGACACGCAAAGGGGATCAGCCCCAGCATTTT.

The chain combines TRBV7-6 with TRBJ2-7, with 11 bases lining up with TRBD1. The germline gives CDR1 SGHVS, CDR2 FNYEAQ. Losses at the gene ends were 4 bases for V and 3 bases for J; bases not matched to a gene: 2. CDR3 length equals 14 residues. The CDR3 sequence is CASSSGQGDYEQYF. CDR3 in DNA: TGTGCCAGCAGCTCGGGACAGGGGGACTACGAGCAGTACTTC.

The chain has TRBV18 and TRBJ1-2; no clear D gene. CDR1 KGHSH and CDR2 LQKENI come from the germline V gene. V lost 5 bases, J lost 6 bases, and 13 bases lay in between. The CDR3 is made up of 13 amino acids. The CDR3 region is CASSDNRPDGYTF. The CDR3 DNA reads TGTGCCAGCTCAGACAACCGGCCGGATGGCTACACCTTC.

The DNA for the CDR3 is TGTGCCAGCAGTGAAGCGGGGGCCGGAAACACCATATATTTT. Translating gives CASSEAGAGNTIYF. The rearrangement links TRBV6-1 to TRBJ1-3; possibly TRBD1 for D (6 bases). The V end was cut by 0 bases, the J end by 4 bases, with 7 bases between. Germline CDR1 and CDR2: MNHNS and SASEGT. The CDR3 extends over 14 amino acids.

This clone was observed a single time. The chain uses TRBV3-1 (or the pseudogene TRBV3-2) and TRBJ2-3; 10 nucleotides align to TRBD2. The V and J ends lost 5 bases and 3 bases, in that order; junction bases with no gene match: 5. This CDR3 is 15 amino acids long. The germline gives CDR1 LGHDT, CDR2 YNNKEL (reference sequence). The CDR3 sequence is CASSVPSGGTDTQYF. The CDR3 nucleotides read TGTGCCAGCAGCGTCCCTAGCGGGGGTACAGATACGCAGTATTTT.